This TCR beta chain came from a study of early T cells in non-severe SARS-CoV-2 infection. TCRdb re-analysed the 5' RACE reads in MiXCR, keeping a single row per CDR3 protein. Of approximately 120,000 distinct CDR3 sequences in the sample, around 14% are singletons; the top ten hold 21%. This CDR3 region has 18 residues. V shed 0 bases and J 1 base; nucleotides not matched to a gene: 8. Looked up from germline, CDR1 is LGHDT and CDR2 is YNNKEL (reference sequence). The sequencing sample was made of whole blood. The chain uses TRBV3-1 and TRBJ1-2; 10 bases fit TRBD1. The clonotype comes from an adult who was a healthcare worker with PCR-confirmed SARS-CoV-2 infection or an uninfected control (not recorded which). The CDR3 loop is CASSQEFSRDRGNYGYTF. CDR3 sequence (DNA): TGTGCCAGCAGCCAAGAATTTTCCCGGGACAGGGGTAACTATGGCTACACCTTC. The variable domain in full, completed from reference TRBV3-1 and TRBJ1-2, reads DTAVSQTPKYLVTQMGNDKSIKCEQNLGHDTMYWYKQDSKKFLKIMFSYNNKELIINETVPNRFSPKSPDKAHLNLHINSLELGDSAVYFCASSQEFSRDRGNYGYTFGSGTRLTVV.